Below, one T cell receptor beta chain is given with its context. Its antigen is still unknown. No base-level quality is on record; no much larger clone is a single base apart. The data belong to a study of T cell responses to AZD1222 COVID-19 vaccine (dated by TCRdb to the early 2020s). For the study in its entirety: Because spike-specific TCR depth and breadth did not differ between the two schedules, AZD1222 recipients who got a second dose at roughly 4 weeks were pooled with those who got a second dose at roughly 12 weeks. Trial participants were enrolled into age subgroups of 18-55, 56-69 and 70-plus years, which contained about 150, 27 and 61 TCR-sequenced participants, respectively. TCR sequencing covered more than 230 trial participants: 200 to 220 given two doses of AZD1222 and 26 given two doses of MenACWY control vaccine.

Sample time point, as interpreted from the label and publication: baseline before first vaccination. Vaccinee samples came from UK trials COV001 and COV002, including a single-blind randomized controlled phase 2/3 trial of AZD1222 (ChAdOx1 nCoV-19) in healthy adults. For TCRbeta chain sequencing, PBMC samples from trial participants were taken at day 0 and at day 28 after the second dose. The CDR3 regions of human TCRbeta chains were analyzed by immunosequencing. In the paper's pipeline: Repertoire TCRs were checked for matches against a reference library of SARS-CoV-2-specific TCRs that had been generated using the MIRA antigen-specificity platform. Breadth was defined as the fraction of unique TCRs that were SARS-CoV-2-associated. Depth was defined as the fraction of total T cells that were SARS-CoV-2-associated. Using the MIRA data, each spike-specific TCR was mapped to the spike region that the TCR reacts to and placed in a CD4 or CD8 class. Log10-transformed breadth and depth values were compared by one-way ANOVA with Sidak's multiple comparisons tests. As stored in TCRdb, this immuneACCESS dataset retains in-frame rearrangements with V and J assigned. A fraction of the clones does not appear; measured against another copy, unresolved V genes explain less than half of the discrepancy, and the remainder lacks a known reason. The V and J calls and clone size are taken from that table; D and trimming were inferred from the DNA. For this sample there are fewer than 200,000 clones; approximately 92% appear just once. The top ten clonotypes cover approximately 1.5% of the sample.

What the research found in general, with its limitations: Vaccine-associated CD4 TCRs spanned the whole spike protein, with dominant responses in regions 160-218 and 743-854. A significant rise in spike-specific TCR breadth and depth was observed after two AZD1222 doses relative to day 0 and relative to MenACWY recipients. Nearly half of unique spike-specific TCRs reportedly recognized epitopes outside regions mutated in the B.1.351 and B.1.1.7 variants. Conclusions about previously exposed vaccinees are limited, since just a handful of AZD1222 recipients were seropositive for SARS-CoV-2 at baseline. Because no day 14 peak-response samples were available, repertoires were characterized only after the peak T cell response. In the small 56-69-year group, the increase in depth fell short of significance, most likely because of low power. Most participants were white British and females outnumbered males, and the authors suggested that clonal diversity may have been underestimated.

V and J are trimmed by 5 bases and 8 bases, and the gene matches miss 15 bases of the junction. The germline V gene encodes CDR1 SGHVS and CDR2 FQNEAQ. The CDR3 sequence holds 17 residues, the cysteine and phenylalanine included. The only DNA kept is the CDR3, 51 bases in frame from the first base. The chain couples TRBV7-8 to TRBJ1-6; TRBD1 agrees with 7 junctional bases. The specimen was peripheral blood, collected on day 0 of AZD1222 vaccination. This TCR was sampled from an adult in good health. The sequenced DNA: TGTGCCAGCAGCGGAGGGGGCAGGGGAGTTGAATATTCACCCCTCCACTTT. Translated, this gives CASSGGGRGVEYSPLHF.